Below, 8 T cell receptor beta chains from the same sample are listed, as sequenced in a study of T-cell memory formation after mild COVID-19 (dated by TCRdb to the early 2020s). Library preparation employed 5' RACE. Instrument used: Illumina NovaSeq 6000. TCRdb ran its own pipeline on the public reads, namely fastp trimming at Q25 and MiXCR clone calling, and kept in-frame beta chains. Every distinct CDR3 protein forms one entry, paired with its most common genes and DNA. The sample contains about 560,000 distinct CDR3 sequences, about 20% of them found a single time. The leading ten clones occupy approximately 12% of the sample. Sequencing was carried out using PBMCs or a T cell subset sorted from them (not recorded which). Receptors originate from an adult woman who had mild COVID-19 (a few samples of this study predate the infection). The sample titles of this study are shuffled in the database, so cell type and time point are left out; the donor was told from shared clones.

This rearrangement joins TRBV10-3 to TRBJ2-7; unclear D gene. The CDR3 covers 15 residues. CDR1 and CDR2 from the germline V gene are ENHRY and SYGVKD. V shed 0 bases and J shed 4 bases, with 13 bases lying between them. The CDR3 spells CAISESILVGYEQYF. In DNA, the CDR3 is TGTGCCATCAGTGAGTCCATCTTGGTAGGATACGAGCAGTACTTC.

The chain is built from TRBV7-6 and TRBJ2-5; 8 positions agree with TRBD1. The germline CDR1 and CDR2 sequences are SGHVS and FNYEAQ. With V trimmed by 4 bases and J by 1 base, 2 bases remained unmatched. The CDR3 extends over 14 amino acids. CDR3 in DNA: TGTGCCAGCAGCTCACAGGGGGTCCAAGAGACCCAGTACTTC. Translating it yields CASSSQGVQETQYF. The whole variable domain, remainder taken from reference TRBV7-6 and TRBJ2-5, is GAGVSQSPRYKVTKRGQDVALRCDPISGHVSLYWYRQALGQGPEFLTYFNYEAQQDKSGLPNDRFSAERPEGSISTLTIQRTEQRDSAMYRCASSSQGVQETQYFGPGTRLLVL.

This rearrangement joins TRBV24-1 to TRBJ2-1; tentatively, D is TRBD1 or TRBD2 (5 bases each). The CDR3 runs 15 residues. V lost 2 bases and J lost 5, with 12 bases in between. CDR1 and CDR2 from the germline V gene are KGHDR and SFDVKD. The CDR3 DNA reads as TGTGCCACCAGTGATTATGTGGGACGGAACAATGAGCAGTTCTTC. It translates to CATSDYVGRNNEQFF.

There are a few counts of this clonotype. The rearrangement uses TRBV4-3 and TRBJ2-3; D unclear. Germline CDR1 LGHNA, CDR2 YSLEER. V shed 3 bases and J shed 10 bases, with 20 bases lying between them. CDR3 size: 15 residues. The CDR3 here is CASSHQKVATNPQYF. The CDR3 coding sequence is TGCGCCAGCAGCCATCAAAAGGTGGCGACGAACCCGCAGTATTTT.

The rearrangement uses TRBV5-1 and TRBJ1-2; D is possibly TRBD1 (6 bases). The CDR3 extends over 15 amino acids. The ends were cut back, 2 bases at V and 4 bases at J, with 15 bases in the middle. Germline V gene lookup returns CDR1 SGHRS and CDR2 YFSETQ. CDR3 protein: CASSLTAQGPYGYTF. The DNA of the CDR3 is TGCGCCAGCAGCTTAACCGCACAGGGTCCCTATGGCTACACCTTC.

The CDR3 sequence is CATSNSGGIYNEQFF. DNA for the CDR3: TGTGCCACCAGCAATAGCGGGGGGATCTACAATGAGCAGTTCTTC. The chain uses TRBV15 and TRBJ2-1; TRBD2 agrees at 10 bases. Germline values: CDR1 LNHNV, CDR2 YYDKDF (reference sequence). The CDR3 loop spans 15 amino acids. With 4 bases clipped from V and 3 bases from J, the junction kept 3 bases outside the gene matches.

A few counts support this clonotype. The V call is TRBV12-3 or TRBV12-4, the J call TRBJ2-4; weak D call: TRBD2 (7 bases). The CDR3 spans 14 residues. Trimming removed 6 bases from V and 5 bases from J, with 14 bases in between. The chain's CDR3 is CASSRRGAENIQYF. Here the CDR3 DNA reads TGTGCCAGCAGCCGACGGGGGGCCGAAAACATTCAGTACTTC.

The J gene is TRBJ2-3, the V gene TRBV18; D remains unclear. The CDR3 runs to 13 residues. Trimming shortened V by 5 bases and J by 0 bases, and 6 bases separated the two germline ends. Germline V lookup: CDR1 KGHSH, CDR2 LQKENI. CDR3 loop: CASSVPSTDTQYF. In DNA, the CDR3 is TGTGCCAGCTCAGTCCCTAGCACAGATACGCAGTATTTT.